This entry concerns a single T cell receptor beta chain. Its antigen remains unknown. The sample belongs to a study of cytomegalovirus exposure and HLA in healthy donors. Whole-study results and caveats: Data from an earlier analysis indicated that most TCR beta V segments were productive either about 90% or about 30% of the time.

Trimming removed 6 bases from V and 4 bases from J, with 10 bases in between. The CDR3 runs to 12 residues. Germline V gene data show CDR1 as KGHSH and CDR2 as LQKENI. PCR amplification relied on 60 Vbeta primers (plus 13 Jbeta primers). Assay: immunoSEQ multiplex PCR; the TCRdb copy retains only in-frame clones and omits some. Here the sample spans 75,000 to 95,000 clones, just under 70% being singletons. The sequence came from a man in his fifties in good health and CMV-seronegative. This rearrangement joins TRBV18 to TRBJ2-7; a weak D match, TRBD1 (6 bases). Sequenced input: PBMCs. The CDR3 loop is CASSIQGYEQYV. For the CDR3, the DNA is TGTGCCAGCTCTATACAGGGATACGAGCAGTACGTC.